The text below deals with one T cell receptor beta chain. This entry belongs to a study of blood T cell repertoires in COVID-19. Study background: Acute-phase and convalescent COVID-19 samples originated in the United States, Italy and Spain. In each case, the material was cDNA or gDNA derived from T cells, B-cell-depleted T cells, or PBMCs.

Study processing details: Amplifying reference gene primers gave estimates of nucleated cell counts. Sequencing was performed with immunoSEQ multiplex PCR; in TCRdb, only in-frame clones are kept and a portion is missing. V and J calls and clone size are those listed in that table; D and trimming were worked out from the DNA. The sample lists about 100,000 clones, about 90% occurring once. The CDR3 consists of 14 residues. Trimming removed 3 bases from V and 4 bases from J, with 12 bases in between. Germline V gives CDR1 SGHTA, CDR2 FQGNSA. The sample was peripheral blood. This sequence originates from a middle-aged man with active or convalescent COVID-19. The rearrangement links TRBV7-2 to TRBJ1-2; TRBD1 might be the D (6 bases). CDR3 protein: CASSLRTASYGYTF. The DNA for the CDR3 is TGTGCCAGCAGCTTGAGGACAGCTAGCTATGGCTACACCTTC.